This is a list of T cell receptor beta chains from one sample in a study of cytomegalovirus exposure and HLA in healthy donors. Using immunoSEQ multiplex PCR, the repertoire was profiled, and TCRdb retains in-frame clones only, with some absent. The sample shows around 180,000 clones, over 60% of them seen only once. Sequencing used PBMCs. The receptors were gathered from a middle-aged woman in good health and CMV-seronegative. CDR3s include the opening cysteine and the closing phenylalanine or tryptophan. The D gene is left open where the match is weak. Clone size is not always given. Where it is, it says once, few, many or a class for expanded clones.

D gene	J gene	V gene	clone size	CDR3 length	CDR3 DNA	CDR3 protein
.	TRBJ1-1	TRBV7-9	.	14	TGTGCCAGCAGCCAACGACAGGCGATCACTGAAGCTTTCTTT	CASSQRQAITEAFF
TRBD1	TRBJ1-5	TRBV2	.	14	TGTGCCAGCATCCCAGAGGGGGCGTCCCAGCCCCAGCATTTT	CASIPEGASQPQHF
.	TRBJ2-5	TRBV5-6	.	13	TGTGCCAGCAGCCCAGTGGCCCAAGAGACCCAGTACTTC	CASSPVAQETQYF
TRBD2	TRBJ2-7	TRBV28	.	15	TGTGCCAGCAGTTCCTCTAGCGGGAGGGTCTACGAGCAGTACTTC	CASSSSSGRVYEQYF
.	TRBJ2-2	TRBV5-4	.	14	TGTGCCAGCACCCCGACTAGTGAGACCGGGGAGCTGTTTTTT	CASTPTSETGELFF
.	TRBJ1-1	TRBV7-9	.	13	TGTGCCAGCAGCTTCGCGGCGAACACTGAAGCTTTCTTT	CASSFAANTEAFF
.	TRBJ2-3	TRBV30	few	14	TGTGCCTGGAGTGTACGGAGGACGGCAGATACGCAGTATTTT	CAWSVRRTADTQYF
TRBD2	TRBJ2-1	TRBV30	.	18	TGTGCCTGGAGGGTTCTAGCGGGAGGGGGGCGAGGTCGGGATGAGCAGTTCTTC	CAWRVLAGGGRGRDEQFF
.	TRBJ1-1	TRBV2	.	15	TGTGCCAGCAGTGAGCAGGGGTCAAGCCACACTGAAGCTTTCTTT	CASSEQGSSHTEAFF
.	TRBJ2-3	TRBV7-3	.	15	TGTGCCAGCAGCTTAACGCCACAGAGATTAGATACGCAGTATTTT	CASSLTPQRLDTQYF
TRBD1	TRBJ2-1	TRBV7-2	.	14	TGTGCCAGCAGCCCCGGGACAGGGGAGAATGAGCAGTTCTTC	CASSPGTGENEQFF
.	TRBJ2-2	TRBV4-1	.	16	TGCGCCAGCAGCCCGGGCGTTAAGTTAGCGTCTGGGGAGCTGTTTTTT	CASSPGVKLASGELFF
TRBD1	TRBJ1-2	TRBV19	once	15	TGTGCCAGTTATTACGGGACAGATTCATCTTATGGCTACACCTTC	CASYYGTDSSYGYTF
.	TRBJ1-2	TRBV6-5	.	13	TGTGCCAGCAGCCCCCGACAGATTTATGGCTACACCTTC	CASSPRQIYGYTF
.	TRBJ1-1	TRBV7-2	.	15	TGTGCCAGCAGCCCTAACCAGGGATCATACACTGAAGCTTTCTTT	CASSPNQGSYTEAFF
.	TRBJ1-1	TRBV4-2	.	12	TGTGCCAGCAGCGAGGGGAACACTGAAGCTTTCTTT	CASSEGNTEAFF
TRBD1	TRBJ1-1	TRBV9	.	13	TGTGCCAGCAGCGCGGACAGGGACACTGAAGCTTTCTTT	CASSADRDTEAFF
TRBD2	TRBJ2-7	TRBV7-3	.	15	TGTGCCAGCAGCTTATCGGGAGGGCGGAGGTACGAGCAGTACTTC	CASSLSGGRRYEQYF
.	TRBJ1-1	TRBV30	.	14	TGTGCCTGGAGTGTACATAGCCCGAACACTGAAGCTTTCTTT	CAWSVHSPNTEAFF
TRBD1	TRBJ1-5	TRBV15	.	13	TGTGCCACCAGTCCGGACAGGAATCAGCCCCAGCATTTT	CATSPDRNQPQHF
TRBD1	TRBJ2-7	TRBV27	.	16	TGTGCCAGCAGTCTAGCAGGGGGCTCCAGCTCCTACGAGCAGTACTTC	CASSLAGGSSSYEQYF
.	TRBJ2-1	TRBV21-1	.	15	TGTGCCAGGACAATCGTACTAGCGAGCTACAATGAGCAGTTCTTC	CARTIVLASYNEQFF
TRBD2	TRBJ2-1	TRBV18	.	14	TGTGCCAGCTCACTGGGACTAAATCCCAATGAGCAGTTCTTC	CASSLGLNPNEQFF
.	TRBJ1-1	TRBV4-1	.	13	TGCGCCAGCAGCCAAATAGGGGGCACTGAAGCTTTCTTT	CASSQIGGTEAFF
TRBD2	TRBJ2-1	TRBV7-9	few	17	TGTGCCAGCAGCTTAGCGACGCTAGCGGGGTTATACAATGAGCAGTTCTTC	CASSLATLAGLYNEQFF
TRBD1	TRBJ1-2	TRBV19	.	16	TGTGCCAGTAGTACGGACAGGGGTATGGCTAACTATGGCTACACCTTC	CASSTDRGMANYGYTF
.	TRBJ2-1	TRBV11-3	once	12	TGTGCCAGCAGCTTAAACACCCCAGAGCAGTTCTTC	CASSLNTPEQFF
.	TRBJ1-2	TRBV10-3	.	13	TGTGCCATCAGTGAGCGACAGCCTTATGGCTACACCTTC	CAISERQPYGYTF
.	TRBJ2-3	TRBV6-5	few	15	TGTGCCAGCAGTTACGGCGGGATTCACACAGATACGCAGTATTTT	CASSYGGIHTDTQYF
.	TRBJ1-5	TRBV19	.	15	TGTGCCAGTAGTTGGGGGACAAATGTTGAGCGGCCCCAGCATTTT	CASSWGTNVERPQHF
.	TRBJ2-7	TRBV18	.	14	TGTGCCAGCTCACCCGAACAGGTGACCTACGAGCAGTACTTC	CASSPEQVTYEQYF
.	TRBJ2-1	TRBV7-2	.	14	TGTGCCAGCAGCACACACCGAGGGCGACTTGAGCAGTTCTTC	CASSTHRGRLEQFF
TRBD1	TRBJ2-7	TRBV9	.	14	TGTGCCAGCAGCGTAGGGGGACAGGGGTACGAGCAGTACTTC	CASSVGGQGYEQYF
TRBD2	TRBJ2-6	TRBV27	few	15	TGTGCCAGCAGTTCCCGGGGGGCTGGGGCCAACGTCCTGACTTTC	CASSSRGAGANVLTF
TRBD2	TRBJ2-1	TRBV11-2	.	15	TGTGCCAGCAGCCTAGCGGGAGGAAGGTTCAATGAGCAGTTCTTC	CASSLAGGRFNEQFF
.	TRBJ2-2	TRBV2	.	14	TGTGCCAGCCAAGGACTCCGGAACACCGGGGAGCTGTTTTTT	CASQGLRNTGELFF
.	TRBJ1-1	TRBV7-2	.	16	TGTGCCAGCAGCTTGACTGCGGGGGTTCTGAACACTGAAGCTTTCTTT	CASSLTAGVLNTEAFF
TRBD2	TRBJ2-5	TRBV5-6	.	15	TGTGCCAGCAGCTTCCTAGCGGGAGATGGGGAGACCCAGTACTTC	CASSFLAGDGETQYF
.	TRBJ2-1	TRBV14	once	15	TGTGCCAGCAGCCTGGAGCGGAACTCCTACAATGAGCAGTTCTTC	CASSLERNSYNEQFF
.	TRBJ2-3	TRBV7-2	few	13	TGTGCCAGCAGCTTAGTGGGCATGGATACGCAGTATTTT	CASSLVGMDTQYF
.	TRBJ1-6	TRBV21-1	.	16	TGTGCCAGCAGCGAGAGCGGGGGACATAATAATTCACCCCTCCACTTT	CASSESGGHNNSPLHF
.	TRBJ1-1	TRBV27	.	15	TGTGCCAGCAGTTTTGCCACCGGGGTGAACACTGAAGCTTTCTTT	CASSFATGVNTEAFF
TRBD1	TRBJ1-5	TRBV28	few	16	TGTGCCAGCAGTCCCCGGGACAGGGGGCGAGGACAGCCCCAGCATTTT	CASSPRDRGRGQPQHF
.	TRBJ2-1	TRBV9	.	23	TGTGCCAGCAGCGTGGGGGACCAAGGGAGGATATCCTACCTGGTGAGCTCCTACAATGAGCAGTTCTTC	CASSVGDQGRISYLVSSYNEQFF
.	TRBJ1-2	TRBV7-8	few	16	TGTGCCAGCAGCTTAGCATCGACAGCTCCTAACTATGGCTACACCTTC	CASSLASTAPNYGYTF
.	TRBJ1-5	TRBV6-4	.	15	TGTGCCGGCAGTGCCCAAGCCGGTGTTAATCAGCCCCAGCATTTT	CAGSAQAGVNQPQHF
.	TRBJ2-3	TRBV5-6	.	17	TGTGCCAGCAGCCCTCGGTTCCGGGGAGCGGGCACAGATACGCAGTATTTT	CASSPRFRGAGTDTQYF
.	TRBJ2-3	TRBV7-9	.	16	TGTGCCAGCAGCTTAGGGGTAGCCACGAGCACAGATACGCAGTATTTT	CASSLGVATSTDTQYF
.	TRBJ2-1	TRBV29-1	.	13	TGCAGCGCCGAAGACGACAGATACAATGAGCAGTTCTTC	CSAEDDRYNEQFF
TRBD1	TRBJ1-2	TRBV7-9	.	12	TGTGCCAGCAGTCAGGGGGCGAATGGCTACACCTTC	CASSQGANGYTF
TRBD1	TRBJ2-2	TRBV5-4	.	16	TGTGCCAGCAGCCCTTCCGGGACAGCGAACACCGGGGAGCTGTTTTTT	CASSPSGTANTGELFF
.	TRBJ2-1	TRBV7-2	.	15	TGTGCCAGCAGCTTAGCCCAGGTGGCCTACAATGAGCAGTTCTTC	CASSLAQVAYNEQFF
.	TRBJ1-1	TRBV7-2	.	14	TGTGCCAGCAGCTTAGGGAGGGGCCGGCTTGAAGCTTTCTTT	CASSLGRGRLEAFF
TRBD2	TRBJ2-3	TRBV11-3	.	18	TGTGCCAGCAGCTTAGGGGCCTGGACTAGCGGGAGCACAGATACGCAGTATTTT	CASSLGAWTSGSTDTQYF
.	TRBJ1-2	TRBV7-9	.	14	TGTGCCAGCAGCTCATGGGCCGTCGACTATGGCTACACCTTC	CASSSWAVDYGYTF
.	TRBJ1-5	TRBV30	.	14	TGTGCCTGGAGTCCTGGACAAGGTTGGGAGCCCCAGCATTTT	CAWSPGQGWEPQHF